This TCR beta chain was sequenced in a study of CD8 T cells in Susac syndrome. The CDR3 runs 14 residues. Trimming cost V 3 bases and J 7 bases, with 13 bases left between them. Germline CDR1 MNHEY, CDR2 SMNVEV (reference sequence). The RNA, roughly 0.5 to 1 ug, was put through reverse transcription using random hexamers. TCRdb re-derived calls from the immunoSEQ multiplex PCR reads in MiXCR, one entry per CDR3 protein. This sample yields a few hundred thousand distinct CDR3 sequences, of which 95% are seen a single time; around 0.08% belongs to the top ten. The specimen was CD4+ T cells from PBMCs. The TCR sequence derives from a human donor with multiple sclerosis. This chain connects TRBV27 to TRBJ2-1, with a possible D match to TRBD1 (6 bases). The CDR3 here is CASSLNRVDNEQFF. The CDR3 nucleotides are TGTGCCAGCAGTTTGAACAGGGTGGATAATGAGCAGTTCTTC.